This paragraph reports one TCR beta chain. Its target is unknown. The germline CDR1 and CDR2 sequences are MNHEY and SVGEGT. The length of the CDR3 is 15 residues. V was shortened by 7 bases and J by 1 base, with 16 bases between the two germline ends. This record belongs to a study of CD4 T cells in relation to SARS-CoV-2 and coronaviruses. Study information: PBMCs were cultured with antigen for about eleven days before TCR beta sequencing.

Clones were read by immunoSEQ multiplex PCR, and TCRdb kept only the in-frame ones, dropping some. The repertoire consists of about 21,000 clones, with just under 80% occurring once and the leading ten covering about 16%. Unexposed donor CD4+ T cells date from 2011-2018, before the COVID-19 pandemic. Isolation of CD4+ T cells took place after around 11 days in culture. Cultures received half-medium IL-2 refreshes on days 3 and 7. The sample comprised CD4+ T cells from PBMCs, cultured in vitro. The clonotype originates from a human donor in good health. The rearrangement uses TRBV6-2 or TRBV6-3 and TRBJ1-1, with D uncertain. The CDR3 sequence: CASTPNVNRNTEAFF. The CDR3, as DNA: TGTGCCAGCACCCCGAACGTAAACCGGAACACTGAAGCTTTCTTT.